These T cell receptor beta chains were read from a single sample in a study of regulatory T cells in long-lasting Graves disease. TCRdb re-analysed the multiplex PCR reads in MiXCR, keeping a single row per CDR3 protein. The table has hundreds of thousands of distinct CDR3 sequences, under 20% seen once. This same sample was also part of a study on T cells in Graves' hyperthyroidism and ophthalmopathy.

The sequenced sample was peripheral blood mononuclear cells (PBMCs), obtained at new diagnosis, from a patient treated with antithyroid drugs. The receptors were sampled from a woman aged 25-40 years with Graves disease. Both conserved end residues are part of each CDR3. The D gene is left open where the match is weak. Expanded clones get a size class; other rows say once, few or many, or leave the size out.

v_call	clone_size	j_call	d_call	cdr3_nt	cdr3_aa
TRBV10-3	-	TRBJ1-1	-	TGTGCCATCAGTGAGTCGGTTGTGGGTACTGAAGCTTTCTTT	CAISESVVGTEAFF
TRBV29-1	many	TRBJ1-1	-	TGCAGCGTTGTTCGGAACACTGAAGCTTTCTTT	CSVVRNTEAFF
TRBV6-1	-	TRBJ2-1	-	TGTGCCAGCACCGGGAGTGGGACCTACAATGAGCAGTTCTTC	CASTGSGTYNEQFF
TRBV5-6	-	TRBJ2-7	-	TGTGCCAGCAGCCCCGGGACAACCTTCTTCACAAGGTCCTACGAGCAGTACTTC	CASSPGTTFFTRSYEQYF
TRBV2	many	TRBJ2-1	TRBD1	TGTGCCAGCAGTGCCCAACCCGGGACAGGCTACAATGAGCAGTTCTTC	CASSAQPGTGYNEQFF
TRBV5-6	many	TRBJ2-7	-	TGTGCCAGCAGCTTGGGGACAAGCCACGAGCAGTACTTC	CASSLGTSHEQYF
TRBV6-2/TRBV6-3	many	TRBJ2-1	-	TGTGCCAGCAGTGAAGGGGCAGATACCAATGAGCAGTTCTTC	CASSEGADTNEQFF
TRBV28	few	TRBJ1-2	-	TGTGCCAGCAGTTTATGGCCCACGTACGACTATGGCTACACCTTC	CASSLWPTYDYGYTF
TRBV5-1	few	TRBJ2-1	-	TGCGCCAGCAGCTTGGGTTACAGCTCGGCCTACAATGAGCAGTTCTTC	CASSLGYSSAYNEQFF
TRBV6-2/TRBV6-3	-	TRBJ1-5	-	TGTGCCAGCAGGCCGGACGTTAATAGCAATCAGCCCCAGCATTTT	CASRPDVNSNQPQHF
TRBV30	few	TRBJ1-3	TRBD1	TGTGCCTTGGACAGGGGGCCCAACACCATATATTTT	CALDRGPNTIYF
TRBV28	-	TRBJ1-2	-	TGTGCCAGCAGTTTAGGGTCAGGATTGAGCTACACCTTC	CASSLGSGLSYTF
TRBV10-1	-	TRBJ2-2	TRBD1	TGCGCCAGCAGGACCCGGGGACAGCACACCGGGGAGCTGTTTTTT	CASRTRGQHTGELFF
TRBV5-1	-	TRBJ1-6	TRBD1	TGCGCCAGCAGCGAGGGACAGGGTCAAGGTTCACCCCTCCACTTT	CASSEGQGQGSPLHF
TRBV9	many	TRBJ2-5	-	TGTGCCAGCAGCCCCCCGGGGGCCCAAGAGACCCAGTACTTC	CASSPPGAQETQYF
TRBV2	many	TRBJ2-7	-	TGTGCCAGCGCTAATTTCTACGAGCAGTACTTC	CASANFYEQYF
TRBV28	many	TRBJ1-4	-	TGTGCCAGCGGAAACAGGGCGGGGGAAAAACTGTTTTTT	CASGNRAGEKLFF
TRBV7-6	-	TRBJ1-2	-	TGTGCCAGCAGCTTAGCCGGGTCCAGAGGCTACACCTTC	CASSLAGSRGYTF
TRBV6-1	-	TRBJ2-1	-	TGTGCCAGCTGTGCAGGTCCCTACAATGAGCAGTTCTTC	CASCAGPYNEQFF
TRBV27	few	TRBJ2-7	TRBD1	TGTGCCAGCAGTTATTGGGACAGGGCGCCCTACGAGCAGTACTTC	CASSYWDRAPYEQYF
TRBV28	many	TRBJ1-2	TRBD1	TGTGCCAGTGGGGACAGGATTCGTTATGGCTACACCTTC	CASGDRIRYGYTF
TRBV20-1	few	TRBJ2-5	TRBD2	TGCAGTGCTAGAGCCAGGGAGGGGACCCAGTACTTC	CSARAREGTQYF
TRBV28	many	TRBJ1-5	TRBD1	TGTGCCAGCAGTAAAGACAGGGATAGCAATCAGCCCCAGCATTTT	CASSKDRDSNQPQHF
TRBV27	-	TRBJ1-6	-	TGTGCCAGCAGCCCCCGGGACCCTTCACCCCTCCACTTT	CASSPRDPSPLHF
TRBV30	many	TRBJ1-5	-	TGTGCCTGGGGACTACTAAGAGATCAGCCCCAGCATTTT	CAWGLLRDQPQHF
TRBV7-2	many	TRBJ2-1	-	TGTGCCAGCAGCTTAGAGACTAGAAGGAGTGAGCAGTTCTTC	CASSLETRRSEQFF
TRBV3-1	-	TRBJ2-7	-	TGTGCCAGCAGCCAAGCGGGGGGCGAGCAGCACTTC	CASSQAGGEQHF
TRBV6-1	many	TRBJ1-4	-	TGTGCCAGCTTCACGTTCGGTAATGAAAAACTGTTTTTT	CASFTFGNEKLFF
TRBV7-6	-	TRBJ2-7	TRBD2	TGTGCCAGCAGCCAGACCCCCCCTAGCGGGAGGGCCTACGAGCAGTACTTC	CASSQTPPSGRAYEQYF
TRBV29-1	-	TRBJ2-1	-	TGCAGCGTTGAAGGTGGAGACAATGAGCAGTTCTTC	CSVEGGDNEQFF
TRBV7-2	many	TRBJ2-1	-	TGTGCCAGCACCTCCCGTGGAGGGAGCTCCTACAATGAGCAGTTCTTC	CASTSRGGSSYNEQFF
TRBV28	many	TRBJ2-1	-	TGTGCCAGCAGCTTCCATCCCCCTTATGAGCAGTTCTTC	CASSFHPPYEQFF
TRBV24-1	many	TRBJ2-5	-	TGTGCCACCAGTGATTTGGCCGGAGAGACCCAGTACTTC	CATSDLAGETQYF
TRBV6-5	many	TRBJ2-7	-	TGTGCCAGCAGTTACCTCCGGGGGTACGAGCAGTACTTC	CASSYLRGYEQYF
TRBV5-1	once	TRBJ1-4	-	TGCGCCAACAGCTCTCAGAACCTCAGAACAACTAATGAAAAACTGTTTTTT	CANSSQNLRTTNEKLFF
TRBV5-6	few	TRBJ2-3	TRBD2	TGTGCCAGCAGCAAGACTAGCGGGAGGGTGTCAGATACGCAGTATTTT	CASSKTSGRVSDTQYF
TRBV6-5	few	TRBJ1-1	TRBD1	TGTGCCAGCAGTTACTCGTCGAGGGGGCACACTGAAGCTTTCTTT	CASSYSSRGHTEAFF
TRBV5-1	many	TRBJ2-7	TRBD2	TGCGCCAGCAGCTCCTCATCCTTAGCGGGAGGGCCGCGGGAGCAGTACTTC	CASSSSSLAGGPREQYF
TRBV20-1	-	TRBJ2-2	TRBD2	TGCAGTGCTAGACTACTAGCGGGTACCCACACCGGGGAGCTGTTTTTT	CSARLLAGTHTGELFF
TRBV5-5	many	TRBJ1-1	-	TGTGCCAGCAGCCCTATGGGGCAGGGAGGGACTGAAGCTTTCTTT	CASSPMGQGGTEAFF
TRBV6-2/TRBV6-3	-	TRBJ2-3	-	TGTGCCAGCAGTGTACGGATATACACAGATACGCAGTATTTT	CASSVRIYTDTQYF
TRBV29-1	many	TRBJ2-1	TRBD2	TGCAGCGTTGGAAGAGGGACTAGCGGGAGTTATGAGCAGTTCTTC	CSVGRGTSGSYEQFF
TRBV6-1	-	TRBJ2-3	-	TGTGCCAGCATGGAGGGCCCCACAGATACGCAGTATTTT	CASMEGPTDTQYF
TRBV20-1	few	TRBJ2-2	-	TGCAGTGCTAGAAGGCTAGCTTACACCGGGGAGCTGTTTTTT	CSARRLAYTGELFF
TRBV5-1	-	TRBJ1-5	TRBD1	TGCGCCAGCAGCGGGGGACAGGAAGGTCAGCCCCAGCATTTT	CASSGGQEGQPQHF
TRBV6-1	many	TRBJ1-1	-	TGTGCCAGCAGCCGAGCTCTAAACACTGAAGCTTTCTTT	CASSRALNTEAFF
TRBV9	few	TRBJ2-7	TRBD1	TGTGCCAGCAGCCCCCAGGGAGGACAGGGGGGCGAGCAGTACTTC	CASSPQGGQGGEQYF
TRBV2	many	TRBJ1-3	TRBD1	TGTGCCAGCAGTGGCCTGGGACAGGGGAGCACCATATATTTT	CASSGLGQGSTIYF